The clone carrying this T cell receptor beta chain was counted once. Its antigen is still unknown. This sample stems from a study of Ad26.COV2.S vaccination and SARS-CoV-2 variants. Across the study: Doses of Ad26.COV2.S were injected into muscle once or twice, 56 days apart.

Generated by immunoSEQ multiplex PCR, the TCRdb table keeps only in-frame clones and is missing some. The table includes around 380,000 clones, 80% to 90% detected once. Whole-study findings and limits: Breadth and depth estimates from TCRs may understate total T cell responses. Vaccinees and placebo recipients showed similar non-spike TCR breadth.

Treatment defined: around 19 received Ad26.COV2.S at low or high dose, single or two shots; about 5 received placebo; per-sample allocation not given. All samples were drawn on day 63, counting from the first vaccine or placebo injection. An adult of 18-55 years in Boston served as donor. The germline V gene encodes CDR1 SGHVS and CDR2 FQNEAQ. The CDR3 length is 14 residues. The ends were cut back, 5 bases at V and 3 bases at J, with 13 bases in the middle. V and J are TRBV7-8 and TRBJ1-1; unclear D gene. The sequencing used peripheral blood, collected in a trial of Ad26.COV2.S vaccine versus placebo. This TCR came from a person aged 18-65 years who received the Ad26.COV2.S COVID-19 vaccine or a placebo. The CDR3 protein is CASSRGLTDTEAFF. CDR3 coding DNA: TGTGCCAGCAGCCGAGGTCTTACGGACACTGAAGCTTTCTTT.